The 10 T cell receptor beta chains below come from one sample, sequenced in a study of cytomegalovirus exposure and HLA in healthy donors. PCR primers comprised 60 Vbeta and 13 Jbeta primers. Sequencing used immunoSEQ multiplex PCR; TCRdb keeps in-frame clones, though not all of them. The sample records 60,000 to 75,000 clones, approximately 79% being singletons. Material: PBMCs. These TCRs come from a woman younger than 45 in good health and CMV-seronegative.

The gene calls are TRBV4-1 and TRBJ2-1, with TRBD2 matching 14 bases. The CDR3 has 15 residues. Germline lookup yields CDR1 MGHRA and CDR2 YSYEKL. V was pared by 4 bases and J by 12 bases, with 8 bases of the junction left unmatched. As DNA, the CDR3 is TGCGCCAGCAGCCCCGGACTAGCGGGAGGAGGGGGGCAGTTCTTC. It translates to CASSPGLAGGGGQFF.

The rearrangement joins TRBV6-1 to TRBJ1-2; tentative D call: TRBD1 (5 bases). The CDR3 spans 13 residues. V shed 6 bases and J shed 0 bases, with 8 bases lying between them. Per the germline V gene, CDR1 is MNHNS and CDR2 is SASEGT. The CDR3 DNA reads as TGTGCCAGCAGGACAGTAGCTAACTATGGCTACACCTTC. Amino acid sequence: CASRTVANYGYTF.

V usage is TRBV6-1 and J usage is TRBJ2-7, with D possibly TRBD1 on 6 matching bases. Germline V lookup: CDR1 MNHNS, CDR2 SASEGT. The CDR3 has 13 residues. V was shortened by 6 bases and J by 6 bases, with 15 bases between the two germline ends. The CDR3 DNA is TGTGCCAGCAGGCCTGGACAGTTCTTCGAGCAGTACGTC. Its protein product is CASRPGQFFEQYV.

The V and J genes are TRBV29-1 and TRBJ1-2; TRBD1 matches at 7 bases. The germline V gene encodes CDR1 SQVTM and CDR2 ANQGSEA. Trimming took 4 bases from V and 4 from J; bases not matched to a gene: 6. This CDR3 is built from 13 residues. CDR3 in amino acids: CSVVKGQLYGYTF. CDR3 DNA sequence: TGCAGCGTTGTTAAGGGACAGCTCTATGGCTACACCTTC.

The V and J genes are TRBV19 and TRBJ1-2, with D maybe TRBD1 (5 bases). The CDR3 contains 13 residues. CDR1 LNHDA and CDR2 SQIVND come from the germline V gene (reference sequence). V was trimmed by 3 bases and J by 7 bases, leaving 12 bases between them. In DNA, the CDR3 is TGTGCCAGTAGTATGGTCGTCAGGGTTGGCTACACCTTC. It specifies CASSMVVRVGYTF.

The V and J genes are TRBV6-1 and TRBJ2-7; TRBD2 agrees at 10 bases. There are 15 residues in the CDR3. V was pared by 0 bases and J by 2 bases, with 1 base of the junction left unmatched. Germline loops: CDR1 MNHNS, CDR2 SASEGT. In nucleotides, the CDR3 is TGTGCCAGCAGTGAAGCAGGGACTAGCGCCTACGAGCAGTACGTC. It encodes CASSEAGTSAYEQYV.

This clone was counted once. The chain couples TRBV2 to TRBJ2-5; D is uncertain. Trimming stripped 0 bases from V and 2 bases from J, with 7 bases between. The CDR3 spans 14 residues. The germline CDR1 and CDR2 sequences are SNHLY and FYNNEI. The chain's CDR3 is CASSEATAQETQYF. The CDR3 DNA sequence: TGTGCCAGCAGTGAAGCCACAGCTCAAGAGACCCAGTACTTC. Looking up the rest from reference TRBV2 and TRBJ2-5 gives the full variable domain: EPEVTQTPSHQVTQMGQEVILRCVPISNHLYFYWYRQILGQKVEFLVSFYNNEISEKSEIFDDQFSVERPDGSNFTLKIRSTKLEDSAMYFCASSEATAQETQYFGPGTRLLVL.

This chain links TRBV9 with TRBJ1-1; the D gene is possibly TRBD1 (5 bases). This CDR3 is built from 13 residues. With 5 bases removed from V and 6 bases from J, the gap between germline ends came to 14 bases. Germline V gene lookup returns CDR1 SGDLS and CDR2 YYNGEE. The CDR3 region has the DNA TGTGCCAGCAGGGAGGGGTTAGAATCTGAAGCTTTCTTT. It translates to CASREGLESEAFF. The variable domain in full, with the rest retrieved from reference TRBV9 and TRBJ1-1, is DSGVTQTPKHLITATGQRVTLRCSPRSGDLSVYWYQQSLDQGLQFLIQYYNGEERAKGNILERFSAQQFPDLHSELNLSSLELGDSALYFCASREGLESEAFFGQGTRLTVV.

The chain joins TRBV7-2 to TRBJ2-7, with D maybe TRBD1 (5 bases). In germline, CDR1 is SGHTA, CDR2 FQGNSA. The CDR3 has 18 amino acids. Trimming removed 3 bases from V and 0 bases from J, with 21 bases in between. The CDR3 nucleotides are TGTGCCAGCAGCTTCTGGGGCAGGGCTTCTTCCTTCTCCTACGAGCAGTACTTC. Residues: CASSFWGRASSFSYEQYF.

The chain uses TRBV10-3 and TRBJ2-7; 10 bases are shared with TRBD1. The CDR3 is made up of 16 amino acids. With 3 bases clipped from V and 3 bases from J, the junction kept 8 bases outside the gene matches. Germline loops: CDR1 ENHRY, CDR2 SYGVKD. The CDR3 sequence is CAISDLRGQGVYEQYV. The CDR3 DNA is TGTGCCATCAGTGATTTGAGAGGACAGGGGGTCTACGAGCAGTACGTC.